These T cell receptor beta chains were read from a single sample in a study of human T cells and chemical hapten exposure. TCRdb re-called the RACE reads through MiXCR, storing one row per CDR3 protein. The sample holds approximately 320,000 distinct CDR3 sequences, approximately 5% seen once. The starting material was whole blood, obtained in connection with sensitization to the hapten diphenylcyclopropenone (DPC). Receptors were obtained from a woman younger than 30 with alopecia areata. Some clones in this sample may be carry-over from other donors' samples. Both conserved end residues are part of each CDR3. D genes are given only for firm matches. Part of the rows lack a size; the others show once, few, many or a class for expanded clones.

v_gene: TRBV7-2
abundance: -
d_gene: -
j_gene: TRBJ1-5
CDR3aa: CASSLVGRDQPQHF
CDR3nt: TGTGCCAGCAGCTTAGTGGGACGGGATCAGCCCCAGCATTTT

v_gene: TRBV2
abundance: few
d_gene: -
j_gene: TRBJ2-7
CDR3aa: CASNSPGSYEQYF
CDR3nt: TGTGCCAGCAATTCCCCAGGCTCCTACGAGCAGTACTTC

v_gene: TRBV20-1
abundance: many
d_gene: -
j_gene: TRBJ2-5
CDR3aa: CSAGTGQEPQYF
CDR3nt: TGCAGTGCGGGGACTGGCCAAGAGCCCCAGTACTTC

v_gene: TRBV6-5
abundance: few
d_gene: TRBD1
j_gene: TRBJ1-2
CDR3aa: CASSRDSTNYGYTF
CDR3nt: TGTGCCAGCAGCCGGGACAGCACTAACTATGGCTACACCTTC

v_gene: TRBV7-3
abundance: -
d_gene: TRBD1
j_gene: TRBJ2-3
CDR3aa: CASSRVGDRRSDTQYF
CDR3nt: TGTGCCAGCAGCCGCGTCGGGGACAGGAGATCAGATACGCAGTATTTT

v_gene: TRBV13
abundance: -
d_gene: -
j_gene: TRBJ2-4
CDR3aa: CASSSGLLAKNIQYF
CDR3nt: TGTGCCAGCAGCTCAGGATTGCTAGCCAAAAACATTCAGTACTTC

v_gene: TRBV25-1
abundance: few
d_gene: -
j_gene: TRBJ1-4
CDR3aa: CASSEYAGSTMFGKLFF
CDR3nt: TGTGCCAGCAGTGAATATGCAGGCAGTACGATGTTTGGAAAACTGTTTTTT

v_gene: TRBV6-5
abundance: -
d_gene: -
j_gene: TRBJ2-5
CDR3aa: CASSYSNPGSQETQYF
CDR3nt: TGTGCCAGCAGTTACTCGAATCCCGGATCCCAAGAGACCCAGTACTTC

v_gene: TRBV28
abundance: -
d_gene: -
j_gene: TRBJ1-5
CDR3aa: CASSLRQVNQPQHF
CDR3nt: TGTGCCAGCAGTCTGCGACAGGTCAATCAGCCCCAGCATTTT

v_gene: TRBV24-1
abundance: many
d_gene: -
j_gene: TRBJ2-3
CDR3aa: CATSDEDSPTPSTDTQYF
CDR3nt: TGTGCCACCAGTGATGAGGACAGCCCTACTCCTAGCACAGATACGCAGTATTTT

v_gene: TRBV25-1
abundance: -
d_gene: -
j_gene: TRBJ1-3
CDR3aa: CASSDVSSGNTIYF
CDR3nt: TGTGCCAGCAGCGACGTATCCTCTGGAAACACCATATATTTT

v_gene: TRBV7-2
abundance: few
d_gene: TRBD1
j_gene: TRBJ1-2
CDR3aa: CASSLGRAGGYGYTF
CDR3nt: TGTGCCAGCAGCTTAGGAAGGGCAGGGGGCTATGGCTACACCTTC

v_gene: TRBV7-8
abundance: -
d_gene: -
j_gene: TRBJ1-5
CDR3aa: CASSLSRVGHQPQHF
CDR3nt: TGTGCCAGCAGCTTATCACGAGTTGGTCATCAGCCCCAGCATTTT

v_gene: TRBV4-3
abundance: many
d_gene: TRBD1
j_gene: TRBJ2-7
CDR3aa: CASSQDLVGGDYEQYF
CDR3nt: TGCGCCAGCAGCCAAGATCTTGTAGGGGGCGATTACGAGCAGTACTTC

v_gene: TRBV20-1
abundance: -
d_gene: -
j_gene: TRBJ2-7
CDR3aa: CSARPTGQRGIYEQYF
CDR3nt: TGCAGTGCTAGACCGACAGGGCAGCGGGGTATCTACGAGCAGTACTTC

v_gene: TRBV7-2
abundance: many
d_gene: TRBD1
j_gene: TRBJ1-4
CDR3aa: CASTEKRGQGNEKLFF
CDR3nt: TGTGCCAGCACCGAAAAAAGGGGACAGGGGAATGAAAAACTGTTTTTT

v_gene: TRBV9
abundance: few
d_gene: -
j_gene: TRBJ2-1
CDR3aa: CASSVAGAQSSYNEQFF
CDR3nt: TGTGCCAGCAGCGTAGCGGGAGCTCAGAGCTCCTACAATGAGCAGTTCTTC

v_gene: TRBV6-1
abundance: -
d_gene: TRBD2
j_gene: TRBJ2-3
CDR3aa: CASSERLAGGLSTDTQYF
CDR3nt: TGTGCCAGCAGTGAACGACTAGCGGGGGGCCTTAGCACAGATACGCAGTATTTT

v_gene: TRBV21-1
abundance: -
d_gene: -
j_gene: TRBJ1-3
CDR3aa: CASSTTGEWIGNTIYF
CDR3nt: TGTGCCAGCAGTACTACAGGGGAATGGATTGGAAACACCATATATTTT

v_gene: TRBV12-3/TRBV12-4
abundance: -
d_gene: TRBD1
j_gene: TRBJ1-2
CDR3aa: CASSMTGMDYGYTF
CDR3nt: TGTGCCAGCAGTATGACAGGGATGGACTATGGCTACACCTTC

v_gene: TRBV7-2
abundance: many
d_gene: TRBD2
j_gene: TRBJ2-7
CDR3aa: CASSSTSGGAYEQYF
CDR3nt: TGTGCCAGCAGTTCGACTAGCGGGGGGGCCTACGAGCAGTACTTC

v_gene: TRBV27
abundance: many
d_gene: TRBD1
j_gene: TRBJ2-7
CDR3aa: CASSSLQVIGQGAYEQYF
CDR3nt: TGTGCCAGCAGTTCCTTACAAGTAATAGGACAGGGGGCCTACGAGCAGTACTTC

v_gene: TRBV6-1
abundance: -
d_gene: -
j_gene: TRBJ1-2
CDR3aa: CASVEPANYGYTF
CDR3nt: TGTGCCTCAGTAGAACCAGCTAACTATGGCTACACCTTC

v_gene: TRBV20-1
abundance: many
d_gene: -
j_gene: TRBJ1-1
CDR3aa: CSARSLANTEAFF
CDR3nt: TGCAGTGCTAGATCCTTGGCGAACACTGAAGCTTTCTTT

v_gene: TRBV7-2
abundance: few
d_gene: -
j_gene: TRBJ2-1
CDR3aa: CASTEGSYNEQFF
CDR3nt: TGTGCCAGCACCGAAGGTTCCTACAATGAGCAGTTCTTC